This TCR beta chain was identified in a study of T cell responses to AZD1222 COVID-19 vaccine. Points from the study as a whole: Recipients of AZD1222 seropositive at baseline numbered only 6 or 7. Repertoire sampling happened only post peak T cell response. Spike-specific TCR breadth and depth grew following two AZD1222 doses. White British people made up most donors, females outnumbered males, and clonal diversity was possibly underestimated.

CDR3 length: 16 amino acids. The J segment lost 4 bases and the V segment lost 4 bases, leaving 8 bases of the junction unmatched. Germline CDR1 is MNHNS and CDR2 is SASEGT. This clone was seen only once. Antigen specificity is unknown. Method: immunoSEQ multiplex PCR; TCRdb's copy keeps in-frame clones and lacks some. Among approximately 99,000 clones listed, 90% to 95% were seen once. The chain is built from TRBV6-1 and TRBJ2-2; 8 bases agree with TRBD2. The sequencing used peripheral blood, collected 28 days after the second AZD1222 dose. The TCR comes from an adult who received the AZD1222 COVID-19 vaccine. CDR3 sequence reads: CASSGQAGESTGELFF. CDR3 nucleotides: TGTGCCAGCAGTGGCCAAGCGGGAGAGAGCACCGGGGAGCTGTTTTTT.